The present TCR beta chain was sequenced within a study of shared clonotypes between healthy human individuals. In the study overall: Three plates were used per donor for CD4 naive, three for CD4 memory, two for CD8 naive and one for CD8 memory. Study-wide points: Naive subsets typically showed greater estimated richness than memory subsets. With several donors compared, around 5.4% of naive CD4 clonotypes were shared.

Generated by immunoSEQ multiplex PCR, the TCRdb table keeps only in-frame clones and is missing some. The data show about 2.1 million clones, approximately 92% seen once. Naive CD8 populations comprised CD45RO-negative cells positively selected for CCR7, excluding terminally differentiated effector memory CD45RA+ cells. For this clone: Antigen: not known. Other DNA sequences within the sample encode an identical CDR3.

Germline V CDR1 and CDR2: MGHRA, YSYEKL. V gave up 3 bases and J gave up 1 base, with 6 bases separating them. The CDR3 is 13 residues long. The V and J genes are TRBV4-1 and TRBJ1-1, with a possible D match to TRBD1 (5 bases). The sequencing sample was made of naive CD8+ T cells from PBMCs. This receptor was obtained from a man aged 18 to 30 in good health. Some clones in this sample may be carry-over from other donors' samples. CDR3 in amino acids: CASSQGGNTEAFF. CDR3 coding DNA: TGCGCCAGCAGCCAGGGGGGGAACACTGAAGCTTTCTTT.